This T cell receptor (beta chain) derives from a study of T cell responses to AZD1222 COVID-19 vaccine. Regarding the study as a whole: The donor group comprised mostly white British people and more females; the analysis possibly underestimated clonal diversity. Samples come after the peak T cell response, not at day 14.

Concerning this clone: Its antigen is unknown.

The data were produced by immunoSEQ multiplex PCR, yet TCRdb's version contains in-frame clones alone and is incomplete. The data contain fewer than 120,000 clones, approximately 94% of them singletons. The sequence was obtained from an adult who received the AZD1222 COVID-19 vaccine. The sequencing here drew on peripheral blood, taken 28 days after the second AZD1222 dose.

The CDR3 protein is CASSYSAGPQHF. In DNA form, the CDR3 reads TGTGCCAGCAGTTACTCGGCCGGGCCCCAGCATTTT. J is TRBJ1-5 and V is TRBV6-5; D uncertain. The CDR3 is made up of 12 amino acids. The germline V gene has CDR1 MNHEY and CDR2 SVGAGI. Trimming left V 0 bases short and J 9 bases short, with 6 bases between.